The subject of this entry is one T cell receptor (beta chain). The PCR ran on 60 Vbeta and 13 Jbeta primers. TCRdb's copy holds only in-frame clones and misses some; the assay was immunoSEQ multiplex PCR. This table has fewer than 200,000 clones, roughly 80% appearing once. With V trimmed by 2 bases and J by 8 bases, 6 bases remained unmatched. The germline V gene encodes CDR1 KGHSH and CDR2 LQKENI. The CDR3 is 15 residues long. The data originate from a study of cytomegalovirus exposure and HLA in healthy donors. This TCR derives from a woman between 50 and 59 years old in good health and CMV-seropositive. The rearrangement uses TRBV18 and TRBJ2-1; 10 bases match TRBD2. Sequencing was carried out using PBMCs. The CDR3 here is CASSPSLAGVDEQFF. The CDR3 region has the DNA TGTGCCAGCTCACCAAGCCTAGCGGGAGTCGATGAGCAGTTCTTC.